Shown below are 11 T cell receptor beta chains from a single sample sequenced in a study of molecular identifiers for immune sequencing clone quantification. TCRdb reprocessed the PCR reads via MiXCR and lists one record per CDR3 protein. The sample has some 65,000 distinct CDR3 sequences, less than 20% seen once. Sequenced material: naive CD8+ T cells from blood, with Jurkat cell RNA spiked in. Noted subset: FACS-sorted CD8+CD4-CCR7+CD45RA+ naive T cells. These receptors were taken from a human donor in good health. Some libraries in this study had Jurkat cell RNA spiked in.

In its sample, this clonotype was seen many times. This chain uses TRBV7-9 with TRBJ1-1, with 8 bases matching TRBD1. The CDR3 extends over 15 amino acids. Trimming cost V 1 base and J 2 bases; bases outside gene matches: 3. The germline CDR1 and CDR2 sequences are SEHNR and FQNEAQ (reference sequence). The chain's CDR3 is CASSLGQGANTEAFF. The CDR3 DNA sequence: TGTGCCAGCAGCTTAGGCCAGGGGGCCAACACTGAAGCTTTCTTT.

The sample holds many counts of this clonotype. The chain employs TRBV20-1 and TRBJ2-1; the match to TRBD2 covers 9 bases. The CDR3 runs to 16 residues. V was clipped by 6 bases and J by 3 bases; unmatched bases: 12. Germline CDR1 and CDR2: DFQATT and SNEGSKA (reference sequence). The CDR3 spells CSAPSGGLAVYNEQFF. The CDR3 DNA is TGCAGTGCCCCCTCCGGGGGACTAGCAGTCTACAATGAGCAGTTCTTC.

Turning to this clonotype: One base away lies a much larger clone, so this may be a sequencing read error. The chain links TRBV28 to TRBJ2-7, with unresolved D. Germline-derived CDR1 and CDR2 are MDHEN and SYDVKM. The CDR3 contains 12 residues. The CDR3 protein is CASSLIPYEQNF. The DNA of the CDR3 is TGTGCCAGCAGTTTAATTCCCTACGAGCAGAACTTC.

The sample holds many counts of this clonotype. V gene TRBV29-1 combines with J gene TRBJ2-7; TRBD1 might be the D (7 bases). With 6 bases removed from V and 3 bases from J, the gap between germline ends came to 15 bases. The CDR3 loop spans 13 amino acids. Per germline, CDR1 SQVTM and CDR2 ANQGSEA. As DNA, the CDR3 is TGCAGCGTCGCTGGAGGGACAGACTACGAGCAGTACTTC. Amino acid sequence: CSVAGGTDYEQYF.

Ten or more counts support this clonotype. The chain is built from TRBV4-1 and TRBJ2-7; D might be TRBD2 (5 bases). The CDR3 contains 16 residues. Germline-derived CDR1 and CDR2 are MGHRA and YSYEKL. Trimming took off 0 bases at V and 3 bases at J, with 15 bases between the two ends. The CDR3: CASSQDHSFGGYEQYF. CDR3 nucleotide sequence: TGCGCCAGCAGCCAAGATCATAGTTTCGGAGGCTACGAGCAGTACTTC.

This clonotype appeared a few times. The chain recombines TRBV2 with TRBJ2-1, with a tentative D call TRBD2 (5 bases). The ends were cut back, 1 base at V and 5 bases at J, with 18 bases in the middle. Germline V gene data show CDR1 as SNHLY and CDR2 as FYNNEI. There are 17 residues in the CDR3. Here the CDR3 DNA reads TGTGCCAGCAGTGAAGATCCCCTCAGCGGCTACAACAATGAGCAGTTCTTC. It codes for CASSEDPLSGYNNEQFF.

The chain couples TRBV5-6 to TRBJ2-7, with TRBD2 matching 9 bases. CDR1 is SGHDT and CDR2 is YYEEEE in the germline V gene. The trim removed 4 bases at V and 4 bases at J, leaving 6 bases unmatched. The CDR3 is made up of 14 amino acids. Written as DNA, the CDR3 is TGTGCCAGCAGCCTGAAGCGGGAGGAGTACGAGCAGTACTTC. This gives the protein CASSLKREEYEQYF. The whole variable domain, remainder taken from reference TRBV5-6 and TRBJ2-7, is DAGVTQSPTHLIKTRGQQVTLRCSPKSGHDTVSWYQQALGQGPQFIFQYYEEEERQRGNFPDRFSGHQFPNYSSELNVNALLLGDSALYLCASSLKREEYEQYFGPGTRLTVT.

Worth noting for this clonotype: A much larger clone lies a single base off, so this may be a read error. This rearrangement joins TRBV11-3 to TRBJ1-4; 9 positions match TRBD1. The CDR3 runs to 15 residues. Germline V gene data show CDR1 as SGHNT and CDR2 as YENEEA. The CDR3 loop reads CACSRTGATNEKLFF. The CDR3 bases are TGTGCCTGCAGCCGGACAGGGGCAACTAATGAAAAACTGTTTTTT.

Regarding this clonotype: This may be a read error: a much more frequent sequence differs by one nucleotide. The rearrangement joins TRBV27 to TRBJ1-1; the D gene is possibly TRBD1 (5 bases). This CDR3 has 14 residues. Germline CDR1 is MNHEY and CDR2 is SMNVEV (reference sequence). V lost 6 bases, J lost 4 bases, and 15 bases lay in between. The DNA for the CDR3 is TGTGCCAGCAGCCTCTTGCGGACATCCACTGAAGCTTTCTTT. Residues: CASSLLRTSTEAFF.

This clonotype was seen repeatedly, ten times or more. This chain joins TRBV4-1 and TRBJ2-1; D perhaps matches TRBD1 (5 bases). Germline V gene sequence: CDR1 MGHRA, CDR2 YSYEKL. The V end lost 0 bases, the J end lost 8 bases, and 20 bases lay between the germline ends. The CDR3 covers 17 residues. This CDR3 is CASSQDSGSVIGDEQFF. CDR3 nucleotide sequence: TGCGCCAGCAGCCAAGATTCAGGGTCCGTGATCGGCGATGAGCAGTTCTTC.

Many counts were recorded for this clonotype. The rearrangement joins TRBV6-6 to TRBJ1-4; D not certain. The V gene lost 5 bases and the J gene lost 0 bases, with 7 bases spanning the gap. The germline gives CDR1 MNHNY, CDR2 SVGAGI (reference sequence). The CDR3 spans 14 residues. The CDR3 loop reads CASSPIATNEKLFF. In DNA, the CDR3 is TGTGCCAGCAGTCCGATCGCAACTAATGAAAAACTGTTTTTT.